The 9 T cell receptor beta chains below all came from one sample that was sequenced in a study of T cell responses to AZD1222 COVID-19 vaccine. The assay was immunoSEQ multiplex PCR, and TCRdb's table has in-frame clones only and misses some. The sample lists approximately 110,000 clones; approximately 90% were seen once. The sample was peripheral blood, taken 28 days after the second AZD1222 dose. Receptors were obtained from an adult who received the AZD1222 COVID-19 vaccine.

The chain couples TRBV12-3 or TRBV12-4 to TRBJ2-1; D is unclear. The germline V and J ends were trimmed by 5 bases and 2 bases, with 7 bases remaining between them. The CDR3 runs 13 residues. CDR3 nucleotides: TGTGCCAGCAGTAATCCCGCCTACAATGAGCAGTTCTTC. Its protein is CASSNPAYNEQFF.

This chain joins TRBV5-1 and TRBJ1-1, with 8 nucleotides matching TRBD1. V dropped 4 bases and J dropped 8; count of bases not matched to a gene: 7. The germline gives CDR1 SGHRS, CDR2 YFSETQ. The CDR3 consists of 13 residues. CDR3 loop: CASSVGQGNEAFF. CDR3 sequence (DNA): TGCGCCAGCAGCGTCGGACAGGGAAACGAAGCTTTCTTT.

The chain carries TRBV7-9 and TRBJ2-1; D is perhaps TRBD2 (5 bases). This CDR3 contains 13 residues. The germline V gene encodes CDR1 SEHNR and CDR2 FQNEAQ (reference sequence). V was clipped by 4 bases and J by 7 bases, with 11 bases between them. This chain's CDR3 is CASSSGGRNEQFF. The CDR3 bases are TGTGCCAGCAGCTCTGGAGGCCGAAATGAGCAGTTCTTC.

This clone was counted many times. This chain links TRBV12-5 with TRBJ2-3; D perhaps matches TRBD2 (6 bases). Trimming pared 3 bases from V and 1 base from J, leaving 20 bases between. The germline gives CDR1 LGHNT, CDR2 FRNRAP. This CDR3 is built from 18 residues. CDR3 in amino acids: CASGFPVYRESRTDTQYF. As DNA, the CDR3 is TGTGCTAGTGGTTTCCCAGTCTACCGGGAGTCCCGCACAGATACGCAGTATTTT.

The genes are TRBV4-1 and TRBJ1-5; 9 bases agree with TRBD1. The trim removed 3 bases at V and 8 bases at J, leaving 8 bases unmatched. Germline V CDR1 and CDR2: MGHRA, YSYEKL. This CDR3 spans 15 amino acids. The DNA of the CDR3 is TGCGCCAGCAGCCACGCGGACAGGGGCTTGGAGCCCCAGCATTTT. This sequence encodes CASSHADRGLEPQHF.

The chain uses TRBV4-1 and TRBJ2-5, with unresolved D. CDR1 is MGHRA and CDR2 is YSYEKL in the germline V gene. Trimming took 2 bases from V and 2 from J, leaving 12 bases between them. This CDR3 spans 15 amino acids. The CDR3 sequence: CASSQTSTLQETQYF. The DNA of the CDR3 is TGCGCCAGCAGCCAAACATCGACATTACAAGAGACCCAGTACTTC.

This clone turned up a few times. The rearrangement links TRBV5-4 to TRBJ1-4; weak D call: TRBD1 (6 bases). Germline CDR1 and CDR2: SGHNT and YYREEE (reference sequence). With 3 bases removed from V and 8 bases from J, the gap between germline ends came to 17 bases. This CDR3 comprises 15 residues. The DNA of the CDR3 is TGTGCCAGCAGCTCATCCAGGGGTTACGGCGAAAAACTGTTTTTT. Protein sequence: CASSSSRGYGEKLFF.

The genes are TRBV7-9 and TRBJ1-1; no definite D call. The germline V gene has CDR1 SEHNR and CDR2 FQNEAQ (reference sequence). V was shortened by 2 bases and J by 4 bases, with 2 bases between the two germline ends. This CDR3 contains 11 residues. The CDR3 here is CASSLITEAFF. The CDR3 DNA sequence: TGTGCCAGCAGCTTAATCACTGAAGCTTTCTTT.

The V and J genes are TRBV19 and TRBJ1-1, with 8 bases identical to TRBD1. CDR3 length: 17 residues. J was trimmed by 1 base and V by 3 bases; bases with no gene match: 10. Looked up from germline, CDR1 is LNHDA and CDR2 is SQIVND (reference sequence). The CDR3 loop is CASSILRPGTGNTEAFF. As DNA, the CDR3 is TGTGCCAGTAGTATCCTCCGTCCCGGGACAGGGAACACTGAAGCTTTCTTT. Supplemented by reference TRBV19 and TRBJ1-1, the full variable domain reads DGGITQSPKYLFRKEGQNVTLSCEQNLNHDAMYWYRQDPGQGLRLIYYSQIVNDFQKGDIAEGYSVSREKKESFPLTVTSAQKNPTAFYLCASSILRPGTGNTEAFFGQGTRLTVV.